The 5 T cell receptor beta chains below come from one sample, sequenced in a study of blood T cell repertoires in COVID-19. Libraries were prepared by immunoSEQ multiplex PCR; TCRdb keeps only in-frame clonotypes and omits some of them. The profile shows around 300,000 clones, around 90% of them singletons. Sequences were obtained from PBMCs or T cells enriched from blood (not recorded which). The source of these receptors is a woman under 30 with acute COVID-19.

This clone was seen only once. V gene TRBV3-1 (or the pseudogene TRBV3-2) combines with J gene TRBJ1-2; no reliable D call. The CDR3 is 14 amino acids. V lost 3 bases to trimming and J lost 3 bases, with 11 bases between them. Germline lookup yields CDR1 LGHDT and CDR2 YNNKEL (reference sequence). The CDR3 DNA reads TGTGCCAGCAGCCAGGGCCGCTGGGACTATGGCTACACCTTC. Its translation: CASSQGRWDYGYTF.

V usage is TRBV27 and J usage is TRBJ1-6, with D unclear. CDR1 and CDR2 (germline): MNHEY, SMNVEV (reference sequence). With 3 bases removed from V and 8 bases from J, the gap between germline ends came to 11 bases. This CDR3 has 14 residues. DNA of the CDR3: TGTGCCAGCAGTTTTCGGGTCACATATTCACCCCTCCACTTT. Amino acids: CASSFRVTYSPLHF.

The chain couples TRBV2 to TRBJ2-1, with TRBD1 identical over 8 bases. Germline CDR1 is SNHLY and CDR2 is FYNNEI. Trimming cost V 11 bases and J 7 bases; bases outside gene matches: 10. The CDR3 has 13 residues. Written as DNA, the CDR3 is TGTGCCGGACAGGGATCAGCTGGGAATGAGCAGTTCTTC. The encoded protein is CAGQGSAGNEQFF. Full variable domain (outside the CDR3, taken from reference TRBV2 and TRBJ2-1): EPEVTQTPSHQVTQMGQEVILRCVPISNHLYFYWYRQILGQKVEFLVSFYNNEISEKSEIFDDQFSVERPDGSNFTLKIRSTKLEDSAMYFCAGQGSAGNEQFFGPGTRLTVL.

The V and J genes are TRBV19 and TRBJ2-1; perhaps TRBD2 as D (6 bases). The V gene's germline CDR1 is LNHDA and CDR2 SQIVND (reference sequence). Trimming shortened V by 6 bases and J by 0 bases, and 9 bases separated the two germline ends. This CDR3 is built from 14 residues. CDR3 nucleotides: TGTGCCAGTAGCACCGGGAGCTCCTACAATGAGCAGTTCTTC. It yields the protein CASSTGSSYNEQFF.

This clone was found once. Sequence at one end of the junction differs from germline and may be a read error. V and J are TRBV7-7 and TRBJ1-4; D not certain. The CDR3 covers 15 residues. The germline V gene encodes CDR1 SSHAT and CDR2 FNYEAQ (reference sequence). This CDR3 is CASSLAEPYNEKLFF. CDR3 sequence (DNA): TGTGCTAGCAGCCTGGCAGAACCTTATAATGAAAAACTGTTTTTT.